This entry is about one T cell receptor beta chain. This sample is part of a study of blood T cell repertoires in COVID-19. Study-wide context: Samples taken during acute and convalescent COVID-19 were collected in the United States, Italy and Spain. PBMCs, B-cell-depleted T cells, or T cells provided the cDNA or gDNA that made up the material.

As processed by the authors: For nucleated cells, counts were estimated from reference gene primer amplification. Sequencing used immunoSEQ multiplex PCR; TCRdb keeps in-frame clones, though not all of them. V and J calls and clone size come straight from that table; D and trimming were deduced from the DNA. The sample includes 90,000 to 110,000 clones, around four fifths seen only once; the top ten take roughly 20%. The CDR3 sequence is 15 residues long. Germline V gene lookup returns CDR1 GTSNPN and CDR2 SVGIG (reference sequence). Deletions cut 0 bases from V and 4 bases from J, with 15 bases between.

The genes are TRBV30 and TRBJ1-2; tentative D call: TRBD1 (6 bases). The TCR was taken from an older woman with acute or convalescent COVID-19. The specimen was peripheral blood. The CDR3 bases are TGTGCCTGGAGTGTTGGCAGGGGCCGGGTCTATGGCTACACCTTC. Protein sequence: CAWSVGRGRVYGYTF. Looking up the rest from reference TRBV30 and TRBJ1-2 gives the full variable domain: SQTIHQWPATLVQPVGSPLSLECTVEGTSNPNLYWYRQAAGRGLQLLFYSVGIGQISSEVPQNLSASRPQDRQFILSSKKLLLSDSGFYLCAWSVGRGRVYGYTFGSGTRLTVV.